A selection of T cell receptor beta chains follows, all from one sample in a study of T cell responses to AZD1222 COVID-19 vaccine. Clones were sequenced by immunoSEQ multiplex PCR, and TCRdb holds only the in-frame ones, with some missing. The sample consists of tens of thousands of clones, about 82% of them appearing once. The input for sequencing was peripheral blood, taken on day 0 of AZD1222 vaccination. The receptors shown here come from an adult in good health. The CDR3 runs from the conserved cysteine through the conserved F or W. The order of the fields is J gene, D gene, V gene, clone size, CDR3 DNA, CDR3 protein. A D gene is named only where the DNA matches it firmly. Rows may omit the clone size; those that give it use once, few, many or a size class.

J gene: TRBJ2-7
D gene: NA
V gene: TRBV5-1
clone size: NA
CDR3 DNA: TGCGCCAGCAGCTCACGGACGGATGCCCTCGAGCAGTACTTC
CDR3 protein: CASSSRTDALEQYF

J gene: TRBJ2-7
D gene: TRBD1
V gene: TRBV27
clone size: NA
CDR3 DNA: TGTGCCAGCAGTTTGGTAGGGGGCCACTACGAGCAGTACTTC
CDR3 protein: CASSLVGGHYEQYF

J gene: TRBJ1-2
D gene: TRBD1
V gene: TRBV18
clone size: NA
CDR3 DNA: TGTGCCAGCTCGCTTAACGACAGGGGGCATGGCTACACCTTC
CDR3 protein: CASSLNDRGHGYTF

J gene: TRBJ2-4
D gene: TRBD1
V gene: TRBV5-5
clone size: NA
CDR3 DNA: TGTGCCAGCAGCATGGGACAGAGGAAAAACATTCAGTACTTC
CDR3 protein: CASSMGQRKNIQYF

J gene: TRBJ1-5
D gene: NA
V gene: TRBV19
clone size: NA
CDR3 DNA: TGTGCCAGTAGTATCAGGGGCAATCAGCCCCAGCATTTT
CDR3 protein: CASSIRGNQPQHF

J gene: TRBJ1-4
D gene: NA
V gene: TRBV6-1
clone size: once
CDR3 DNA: TGTGCCAGCAGTGAACAGGGGACTAATGAAAAACTGTTTTTT
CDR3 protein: CASSEQGTNEKLFF

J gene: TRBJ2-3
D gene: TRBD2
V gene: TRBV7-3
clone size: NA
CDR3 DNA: TGTGCCAGCAGCTTATCCCTAGCGGGGGGGCAAGATACGCAGTATTTT
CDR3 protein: CASSLSLAGGQDTQYF

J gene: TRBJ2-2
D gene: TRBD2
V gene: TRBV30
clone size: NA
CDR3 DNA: TGTGCCTGGAGCGAAGCGGGGGGGTCTATCGGGGAGCTGTTTTTT
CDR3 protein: CAWSEAGGSIGELFF

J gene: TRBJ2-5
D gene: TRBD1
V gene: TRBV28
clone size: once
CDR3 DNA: TGTGCCAGCACCCCAGGGGGCCGGGAGACCCAGTACTTC
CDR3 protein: CASTPGGRETQYF

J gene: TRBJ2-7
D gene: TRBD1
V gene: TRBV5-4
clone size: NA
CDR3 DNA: TGTGCCAGCAGCTCGACAGGGGCCCCCTACGAGCAGTACTTC
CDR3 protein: CASSSTGAPYEQYF

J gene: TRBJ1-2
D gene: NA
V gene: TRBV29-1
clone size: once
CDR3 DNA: TGCAGCGTTGGGACCAGCGGCTATGGCTACACCTTC
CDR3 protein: CSVGTSGYGYTF

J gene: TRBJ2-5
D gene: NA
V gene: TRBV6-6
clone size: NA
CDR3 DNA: TGTGCCAGCAGTTCCAGCCCCGAGGCCCAGTACTTC
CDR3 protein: CASSSSPEAQYF

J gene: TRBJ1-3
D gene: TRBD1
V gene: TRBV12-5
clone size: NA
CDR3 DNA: TGTGCTAGTGGAGGGGGCAGCTCTGGAAACACCATATATTTT
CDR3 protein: CASGGGSSGNTIYF

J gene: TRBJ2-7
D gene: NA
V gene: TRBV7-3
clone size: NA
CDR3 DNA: TGTGCCAGCAGCCCCCAACCGAGTTCAAAGGAGCAGTACTTC
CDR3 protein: CASSPQPSSKEQYF

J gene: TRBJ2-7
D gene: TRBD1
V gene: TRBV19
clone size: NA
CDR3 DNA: TGTGCCAGTAGTACGTCGGGGACAGGCCCCTACGAGCAGTACTTC
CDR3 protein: CASSTSGTGPYEQYF

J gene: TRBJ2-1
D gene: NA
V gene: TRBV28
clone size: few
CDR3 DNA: TGTGCCAGCAGTTTAATCCAGCGGACTAACAATGAGCAGTTCTTC
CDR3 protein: CASSLIQRTNNEQFF

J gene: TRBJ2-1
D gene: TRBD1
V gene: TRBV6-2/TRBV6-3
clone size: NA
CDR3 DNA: TGTGCCAGCAGCCAGGACAGGGGTTTTCTCAATGAGCAGTTCTTC
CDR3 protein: CASSQDRGFLNEQFF

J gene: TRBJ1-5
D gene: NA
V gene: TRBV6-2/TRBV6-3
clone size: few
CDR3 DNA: TGTGCCAGCAGCTTAAGGTTGTTGCATCAGCCCCAGCATTTT
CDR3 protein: CASSLRLLHQPQHF

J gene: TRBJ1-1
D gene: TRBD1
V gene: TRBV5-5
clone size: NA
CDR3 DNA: TGTGCCAGCAGCCCGCATCCCGGGACAGGGGACACTGAAGCTTTCTTT
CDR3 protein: CASSPHPGTGDTEAFF

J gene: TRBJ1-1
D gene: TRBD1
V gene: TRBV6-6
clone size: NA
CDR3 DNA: TGTGCCAGCAGTTACAATACGGGACAGTCGAACACTGAAGCTTTCTTT
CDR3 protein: CASSYNTGQSNTEAFF

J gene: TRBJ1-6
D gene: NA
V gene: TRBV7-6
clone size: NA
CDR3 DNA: TGTGCCAGCAGCTACGGGACGAATTCACCCCTCCACTTT
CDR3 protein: CASSYGTNSPLHF

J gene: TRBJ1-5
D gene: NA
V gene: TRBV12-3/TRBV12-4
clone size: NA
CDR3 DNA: TGTGCCAGCACCCTCACGGGGCCCCAGCATTTT
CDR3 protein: CASTLTGPQHF

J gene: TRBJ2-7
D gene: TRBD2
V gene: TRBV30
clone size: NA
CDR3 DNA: TGTGCCTGGAGTGTAATCGGAGGGAGGGTCTCCTACGAGCAGTACTTC
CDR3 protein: CAWSVIGGRVSYEQYF

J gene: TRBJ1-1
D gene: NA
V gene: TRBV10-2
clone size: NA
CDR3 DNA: TGCGCCAGCGCCGGGAGCCCCACTGAAGCTTTCTTT
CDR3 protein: CASAGSPTEAFF

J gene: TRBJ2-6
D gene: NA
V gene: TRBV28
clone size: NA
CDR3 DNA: TGTGCCAGCAGGCCAGGGCTCTCTGGGGCCAACGTCCTGACTTTC
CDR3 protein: CASRPGLSGANVLTF

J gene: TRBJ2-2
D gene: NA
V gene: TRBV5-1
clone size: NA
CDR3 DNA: TGCGCCAGCAGCCCCGTAGGGGACCCCTCGAACACCGGGGAGCTGTTTTTT
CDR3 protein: CASSPVGDPSNTGELFF

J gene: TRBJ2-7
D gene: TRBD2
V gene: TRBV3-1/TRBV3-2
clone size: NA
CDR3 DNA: TGTGCCAGCAGCCAAGGTAACAGCGGGAGTGGCGAGCAGTACTTC
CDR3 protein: CASSQGNSGSGEQYF

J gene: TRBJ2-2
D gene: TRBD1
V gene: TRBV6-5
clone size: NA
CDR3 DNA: TGTGCCAGCAGTCGACAGGGGCAGAACACCGGGGAGCTGTTTTTT
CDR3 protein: CASSRQGQNTGELFF

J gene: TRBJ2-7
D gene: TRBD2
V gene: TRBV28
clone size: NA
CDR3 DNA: TGTGCCAGCAGTCCAGCGGGACTAGCGGGACGCGAGCAGTACTTC
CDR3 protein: CASSPAGLAGREQYF

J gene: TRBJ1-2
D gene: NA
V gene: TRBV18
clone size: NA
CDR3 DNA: TGTGCCAGCTCACCAAGCATGGGAGACTATGGCTACACCTTC
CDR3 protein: CASSPSMGDYGYTF

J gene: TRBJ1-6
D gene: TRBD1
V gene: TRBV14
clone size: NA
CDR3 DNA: TGTGCCAGCAGCCAAGAAGTTTGGACAGGACCCTCCTATAATTCACCCCTCCACTTT
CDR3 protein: CASSQEVWTGPSYNSPLHF

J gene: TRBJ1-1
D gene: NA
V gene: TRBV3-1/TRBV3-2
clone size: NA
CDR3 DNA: TGTGCCAGCAGCCAAGAGGGGCTGGGAAGGGCCACTGAAGCTTTCTTT
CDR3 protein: CASSQEGLGRATEAFF

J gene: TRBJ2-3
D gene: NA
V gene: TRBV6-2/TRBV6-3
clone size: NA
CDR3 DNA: TGTGCCAGCAGTTCTAACACAGATACGCAGTATTTT
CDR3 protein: CASSSNTDTQYF

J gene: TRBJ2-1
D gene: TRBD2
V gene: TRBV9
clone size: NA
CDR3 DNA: TGTGCCAGCAGCTTGGGGCTAGCGGCCTACAATGAGCAGTTCTTC
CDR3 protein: CASSLGLAAYNEQFF

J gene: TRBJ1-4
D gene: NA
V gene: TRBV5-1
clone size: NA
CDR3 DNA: TGCGCCAGCAGCTTGATGGGACATCCAGGCAGTGAAAAACTGTTTTTT
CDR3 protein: CASSLMGHPGSEKLFF

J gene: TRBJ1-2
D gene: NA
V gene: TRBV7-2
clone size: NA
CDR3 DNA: TGTGCCAGCAGCTTAGGGACCCGTAACTATGGCTACACCTTC
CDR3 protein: CASSLGTRNYGYTF

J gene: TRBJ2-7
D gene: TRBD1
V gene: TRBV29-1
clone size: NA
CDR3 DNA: TGCAGCGTGGAGGGGGGACCGGGACAGGGCTCCTACGAGCAGTACTTC
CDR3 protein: CSVEGGPGQGSYEQYF

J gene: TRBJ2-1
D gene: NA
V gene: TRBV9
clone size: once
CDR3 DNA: TGTGCCAGCAGCGTAGGTCTTCCAGGGGAGCAGTTCTTC
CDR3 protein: CASSVGLPGEQFF

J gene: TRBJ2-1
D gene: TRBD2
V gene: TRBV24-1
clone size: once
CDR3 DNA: TGTGCCACCAGTGGGCATAGAGGCCGACTAGCGGGAGAGTCCTACAATGAGCAGTTCTTC
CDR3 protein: CATSGHRGRLAGESYNEQFF

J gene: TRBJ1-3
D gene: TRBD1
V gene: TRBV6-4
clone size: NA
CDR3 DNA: TGTGCCAGCAGTGACTCGATGGACAGGGACTCTGGAAACACCATATATTTT
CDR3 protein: CASSDSMDRDSGNTIYF

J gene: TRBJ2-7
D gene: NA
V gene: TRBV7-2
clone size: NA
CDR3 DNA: TGTGCCAGCAGCTTATCAATGGGTAGAGAGCAGTACTTC
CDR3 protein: CASSLSMGREQYF

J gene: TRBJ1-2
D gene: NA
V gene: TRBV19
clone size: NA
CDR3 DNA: TGTGCCAGTAGTATAGATGACGGTACCTATGGCTACACCTTC
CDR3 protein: CASSIDDGTYGYTF

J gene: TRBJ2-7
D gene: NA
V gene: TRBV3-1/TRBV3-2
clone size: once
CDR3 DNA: TGTGCCAGCAGCCTTACTAGAGGGGGCTACGAGCAGTACTTC
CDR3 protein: CASSLTRGGYEQYF

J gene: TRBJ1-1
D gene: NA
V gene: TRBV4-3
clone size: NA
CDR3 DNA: TGCGCCAGCAACTTGCGGGGGGAAACTGAAGCTTTCTTT
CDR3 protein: CASNLRGETEAFF

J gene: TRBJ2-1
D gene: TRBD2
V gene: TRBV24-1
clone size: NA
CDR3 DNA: TGTGCCACCAGTGATAGCAGCGGGAGAGAATACAATGAGCAGTTCTTC
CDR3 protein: CATSDSSGREYNEQFF

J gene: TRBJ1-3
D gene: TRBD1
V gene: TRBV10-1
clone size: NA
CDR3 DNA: TGCGCCAGCAGCCCGGGACAGGGAAATCCTGGAAACACCATATATTTT
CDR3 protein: CASSPGQGNPGNTIYF